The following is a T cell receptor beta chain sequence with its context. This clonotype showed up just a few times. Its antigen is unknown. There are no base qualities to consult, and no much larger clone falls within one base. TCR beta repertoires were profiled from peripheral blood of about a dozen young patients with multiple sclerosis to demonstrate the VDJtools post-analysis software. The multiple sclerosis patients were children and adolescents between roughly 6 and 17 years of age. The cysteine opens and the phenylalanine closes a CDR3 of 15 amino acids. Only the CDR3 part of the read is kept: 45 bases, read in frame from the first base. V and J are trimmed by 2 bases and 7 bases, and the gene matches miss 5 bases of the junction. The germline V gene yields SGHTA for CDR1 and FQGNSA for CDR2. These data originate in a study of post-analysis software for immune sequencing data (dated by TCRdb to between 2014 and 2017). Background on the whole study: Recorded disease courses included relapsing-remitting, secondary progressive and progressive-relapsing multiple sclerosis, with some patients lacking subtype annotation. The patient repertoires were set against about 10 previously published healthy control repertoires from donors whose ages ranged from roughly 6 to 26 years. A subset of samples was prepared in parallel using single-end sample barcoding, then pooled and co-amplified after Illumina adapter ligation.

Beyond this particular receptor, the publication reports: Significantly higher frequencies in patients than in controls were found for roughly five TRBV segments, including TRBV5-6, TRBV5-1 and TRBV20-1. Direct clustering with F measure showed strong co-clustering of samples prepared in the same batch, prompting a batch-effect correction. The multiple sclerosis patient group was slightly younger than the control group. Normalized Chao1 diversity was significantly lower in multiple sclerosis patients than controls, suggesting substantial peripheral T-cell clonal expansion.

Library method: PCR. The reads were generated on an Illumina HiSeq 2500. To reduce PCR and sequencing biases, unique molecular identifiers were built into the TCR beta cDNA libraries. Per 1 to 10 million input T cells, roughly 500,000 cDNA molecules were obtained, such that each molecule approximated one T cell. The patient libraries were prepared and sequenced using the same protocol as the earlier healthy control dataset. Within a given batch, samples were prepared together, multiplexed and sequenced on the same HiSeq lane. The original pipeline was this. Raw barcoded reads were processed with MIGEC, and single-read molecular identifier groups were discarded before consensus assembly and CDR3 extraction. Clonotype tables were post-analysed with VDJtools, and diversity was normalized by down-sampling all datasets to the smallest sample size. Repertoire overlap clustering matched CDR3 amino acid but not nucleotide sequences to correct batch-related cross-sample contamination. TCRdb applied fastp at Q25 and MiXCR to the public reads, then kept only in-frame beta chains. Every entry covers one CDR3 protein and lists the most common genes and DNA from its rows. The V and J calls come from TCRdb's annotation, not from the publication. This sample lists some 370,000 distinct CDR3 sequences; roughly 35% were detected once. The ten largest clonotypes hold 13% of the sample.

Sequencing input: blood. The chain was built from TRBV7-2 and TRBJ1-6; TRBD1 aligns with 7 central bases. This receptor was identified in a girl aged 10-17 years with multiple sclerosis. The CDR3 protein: CASSLPGGENSPLHF. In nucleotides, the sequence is TGTGCCAGCAGCTTACCAGGGGGGGAGAATTCACCCCTCCACTTT.